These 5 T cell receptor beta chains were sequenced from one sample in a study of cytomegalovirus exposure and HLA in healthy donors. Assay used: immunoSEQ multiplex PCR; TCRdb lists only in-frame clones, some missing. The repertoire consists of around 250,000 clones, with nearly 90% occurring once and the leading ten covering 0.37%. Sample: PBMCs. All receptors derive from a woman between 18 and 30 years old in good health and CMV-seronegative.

CDR3 in amino acids: CASSVTGQGDRDPYEQYF. DNA of the CDR3: TGTGCCAGCAGCGTAACGGGGCAAGGGGACAGAGACCCCTACGAGCAGTACTTC. This chain uses TRBV9 with TRBJ2-7, with 7 bases aligning to TRBD1. V lost 1 base, J lost 2 bases, and 15 bases stayed unmatched. Germline CDR1 is SGDLS and CDR2 is YYNGEE. The CDR3 has 18 amino acids. The full variable domain, with the rest looked up from reference TRBV9 and TRBJ2-7, is DSGVTQTPKHLITATGQRVTLRCSPRSGDLSVYWYQQSLDQGLQFLIQYYNGEERAKGNILERFSAQQFPDLHSELNLSSLELGDSALYFCASSVTGQGDRDPYEQYFGPGTRLTVT.

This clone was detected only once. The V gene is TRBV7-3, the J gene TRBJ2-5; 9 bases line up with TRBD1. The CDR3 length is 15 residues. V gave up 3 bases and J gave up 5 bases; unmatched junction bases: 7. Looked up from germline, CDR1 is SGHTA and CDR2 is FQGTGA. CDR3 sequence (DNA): TGTGCCAGCAGCTTCCAACAGGGGGCGGGCGAGACCCAGTACTTC. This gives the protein CASSFQQGAGETQYF.

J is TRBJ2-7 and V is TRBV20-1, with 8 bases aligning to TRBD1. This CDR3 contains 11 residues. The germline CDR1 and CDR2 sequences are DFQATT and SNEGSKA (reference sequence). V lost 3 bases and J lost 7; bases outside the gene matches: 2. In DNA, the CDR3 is TGCAGTGCTAGCAGGGGGCGGGAGCAGTACTTC. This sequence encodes CSASRGREQYF.

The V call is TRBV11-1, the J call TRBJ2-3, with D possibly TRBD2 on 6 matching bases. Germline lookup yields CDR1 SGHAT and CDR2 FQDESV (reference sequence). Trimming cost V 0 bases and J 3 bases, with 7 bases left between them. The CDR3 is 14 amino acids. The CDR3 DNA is TGTGCCAGCAGCTTAGCGGAGGGAACAGATACGCAGTATTTT. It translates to CASSLAEGTDTQYF.

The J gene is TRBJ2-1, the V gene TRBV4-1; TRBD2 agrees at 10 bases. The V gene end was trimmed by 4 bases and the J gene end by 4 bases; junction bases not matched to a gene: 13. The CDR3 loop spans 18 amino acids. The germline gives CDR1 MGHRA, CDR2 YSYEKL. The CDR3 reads CASSRVAGGPLKYNEQFF. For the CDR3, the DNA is TGCGCCAGCAGCCGAGTAGCGGGGGGTCCCCTAAAATACAATGAGCAGTTCTTC.